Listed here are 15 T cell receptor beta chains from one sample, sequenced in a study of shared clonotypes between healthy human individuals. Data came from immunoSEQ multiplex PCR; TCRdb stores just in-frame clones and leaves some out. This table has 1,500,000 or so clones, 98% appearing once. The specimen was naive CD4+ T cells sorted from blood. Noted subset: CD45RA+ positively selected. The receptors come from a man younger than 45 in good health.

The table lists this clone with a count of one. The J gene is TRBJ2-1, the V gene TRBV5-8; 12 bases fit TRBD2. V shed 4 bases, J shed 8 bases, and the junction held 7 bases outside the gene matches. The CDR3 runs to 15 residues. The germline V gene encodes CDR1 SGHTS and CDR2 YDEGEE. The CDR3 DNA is TGTGCCAGCAGCCCGGGACTAGCGGGTGGGGATGAGCAGTTCTTC. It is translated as CASSPGLAGGDEQFF. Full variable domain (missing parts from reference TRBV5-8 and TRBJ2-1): EAGVTQSPTHLIKTRGQQATLRCSPISGHTSVYWYQQALGLGLQFLLWYDEGEERNRGNFPPRFSGRQFPNYSSELNVNALELEDSALYLCASSPGLAGGDEQFFGPGTRLTVL.

The CDR3 nucleotides read TGTGCCACCAGCAGTATTGTACGGAGTGTTCGAGGCTACACCTTC. It specifies CATSSIVRSVRGYTF. This chain connects TRBV15 to TRBJ1-2; D call uncertain. Trimming removed 3 bases at V and 8 bases at J, with 19 bases between. The CDR3 sequence is 15 residues long. Germline CDR1 reads LNHNV; CDR2 reads YYDKDF (reference sequence).

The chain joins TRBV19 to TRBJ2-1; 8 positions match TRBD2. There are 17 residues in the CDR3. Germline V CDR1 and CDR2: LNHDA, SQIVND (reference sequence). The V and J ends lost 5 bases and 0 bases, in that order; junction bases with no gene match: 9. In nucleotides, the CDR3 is TGTGCCAGTAGTCCGCGACTAGCGCCGAGCTCCTACAATGAGCAGTTCTTC. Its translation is CASSPRLAPSSYNEQFF. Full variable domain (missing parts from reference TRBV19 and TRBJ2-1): DGGITQSPKYLFRKEGQNVTLSCEQNLNHDAMYWYRQDPGQGLRLIYYSQIVNDFQKGDIAEGYSVSREKKESFPLTVTSAQKNPTAFYLCASSPRLAPSSYNEQFFGPGTRLTVL.

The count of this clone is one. CDR3 DNA sequence: TGTGCCAGCAGCCTAACGGGACTAGACCACAATGAGCAGTTCTTC. Amino acid sequence: CASSLTGLDHNEQFF. The chain combines TRBV28 with TRBJ2-1; TRBD2 agrees at 8 bases. V lost 6 bases, J lost 5 bases, and 9 bases stayed unmatched. The germline V gene has CDR1 MDHEN and CDR2 SYDVKM. This CDR3 spans 15 amino acids.

The CDR3 here is CASSLAGTGVGNTIYF. The CDR3 DNA follows: TGCGCCAGCAGCTTGGCCGGGACAGGGGTAGGAAACACCATATATTTT. The gene calls are TRBV5-1 and TRBJ1-3, with 10 positions matching TRBD1. This CDR3 comprises 16 residues. The V gene's germline CDR1 is SGHRS and CDR2 YFSETQ. With 0 bases clipped from V and 4 bases from J, the junction kept 4 bases outside the gene matches.

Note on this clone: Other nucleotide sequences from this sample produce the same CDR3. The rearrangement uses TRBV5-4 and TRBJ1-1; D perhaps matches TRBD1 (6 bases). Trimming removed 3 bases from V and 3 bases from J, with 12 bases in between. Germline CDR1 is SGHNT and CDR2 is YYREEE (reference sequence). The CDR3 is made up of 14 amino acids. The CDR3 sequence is CASSSRGGHTEAFF. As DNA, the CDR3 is TGTGCCAGCAGCTCCCGGGGGGGGCACACTGAAGCTTTCTTT.

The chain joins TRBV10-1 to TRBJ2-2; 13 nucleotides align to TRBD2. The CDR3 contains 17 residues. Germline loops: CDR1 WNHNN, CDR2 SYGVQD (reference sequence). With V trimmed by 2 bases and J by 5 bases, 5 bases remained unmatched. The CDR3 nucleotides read TGCGCCAGCAGTGAGCCCCGACTAGCGGGAGGTACCGGGGAGCTGTTTTTT. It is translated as CASSEPRLAGGTGELFF.

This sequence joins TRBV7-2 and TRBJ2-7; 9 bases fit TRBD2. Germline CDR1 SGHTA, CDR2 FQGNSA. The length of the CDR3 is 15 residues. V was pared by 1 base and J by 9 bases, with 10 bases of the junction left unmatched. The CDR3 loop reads CASSLGVSGSPPQYF. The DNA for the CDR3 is TGTGCCAGCAGCTTAGGAGTTAGCGGGAGTCCCCCGCAGTACTTC.

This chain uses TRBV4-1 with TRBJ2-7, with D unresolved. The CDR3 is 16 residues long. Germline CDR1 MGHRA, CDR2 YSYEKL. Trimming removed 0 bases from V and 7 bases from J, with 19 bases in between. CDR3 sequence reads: CASSQDVRPPPREQYF. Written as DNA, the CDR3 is TGCGCCAGCAGCCAAGATGTAAGGCCACCCCCCCGGGAGCAGTACTTC.

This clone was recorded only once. This CDR3 is CASSVRESLRETQYF. The CDR3 DNA sequence: TGTGCCAGCAGCGTGCGGGAGAGCCTCCGTGAGACCCAGTACTTC. The chain recombines TRBV9 with TRBJ2-5, with TRBD2 identical over 7 bases. The CDR3 has 15 amino acids. The V and J ends lost 2 bases and 5 bases, in that order; junction bases with no gene match: 9. Germline CDR1 is SGDLS and CDR2 is YYNGEE.

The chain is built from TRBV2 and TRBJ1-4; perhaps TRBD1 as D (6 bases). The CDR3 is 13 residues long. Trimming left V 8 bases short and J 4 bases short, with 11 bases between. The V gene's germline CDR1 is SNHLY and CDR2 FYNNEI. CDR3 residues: CASDEQGNEKLFF. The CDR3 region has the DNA TGTGCCAGCGACGAACAGGGTAATGAAAAACTGTTTTTT. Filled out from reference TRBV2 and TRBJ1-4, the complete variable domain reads EPEVTQTPSHQVTQMGQEVILRCVPISNHLYFYWYRQILGQKVEFLVSFYNNEISEKSEIFDDQFSVERPDGSNFTLKIRSTKLEDSAMYFCASDEQGNEKLFFGSGTQLSVL.

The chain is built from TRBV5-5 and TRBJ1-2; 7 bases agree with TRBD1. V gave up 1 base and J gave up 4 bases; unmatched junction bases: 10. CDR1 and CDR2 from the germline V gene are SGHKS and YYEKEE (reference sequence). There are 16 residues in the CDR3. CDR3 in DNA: TGTGCCAGCAGCTTGTTGGTTCCCGGGACAGCCTATGGCTACACCTTC. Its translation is CASSLLVPGTAYGYTF.

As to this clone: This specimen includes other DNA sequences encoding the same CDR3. This CDR3 is CASSLAGDTDTQYF. The CDR3 DNA reads as TGCGCCAGCAGCTTGGCAGGGGACACAGATACGCAGTATTTT. The chain links TRBV5-1 to TRBJ2-3, with a tentative D call TRBD1 (6 bases). The germline V gene has CDR1 SGHRS and CDR2 YFSETQ. This CDR3 has 14 amino acids. The V end lost 0 bases, the J end lost 2 bases, and 7 bases lay between the germline ends.

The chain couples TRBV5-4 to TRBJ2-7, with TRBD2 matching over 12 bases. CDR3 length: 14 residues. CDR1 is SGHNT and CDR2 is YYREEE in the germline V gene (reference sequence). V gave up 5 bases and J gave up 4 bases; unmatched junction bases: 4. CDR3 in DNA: TGTGCCAGCAGGCCTAGCGGGGGGGTGTACGAGCAGTACTTC. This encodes CASRPSGGVYEQYF. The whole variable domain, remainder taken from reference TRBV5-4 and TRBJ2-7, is ETGVTQSPTHLIKTRGQQVTLRCSSQSGHNTVSWYQQALGQGPQFIFQYYREEENGRGNFPPRFSGLQFPNYSSELNVNALELDDSALYLCASRPSGGVYEQYFGPGTRLTVT.

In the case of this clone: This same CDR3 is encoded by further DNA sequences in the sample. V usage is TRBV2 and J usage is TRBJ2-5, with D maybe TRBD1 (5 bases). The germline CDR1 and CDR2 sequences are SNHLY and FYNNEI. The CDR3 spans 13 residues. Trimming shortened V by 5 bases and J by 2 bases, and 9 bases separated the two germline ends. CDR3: CASSTDSQETQYF. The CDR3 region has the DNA TGTGCCAGCAGTACAGACAGTCAAGAGACCCAGTACTTC.